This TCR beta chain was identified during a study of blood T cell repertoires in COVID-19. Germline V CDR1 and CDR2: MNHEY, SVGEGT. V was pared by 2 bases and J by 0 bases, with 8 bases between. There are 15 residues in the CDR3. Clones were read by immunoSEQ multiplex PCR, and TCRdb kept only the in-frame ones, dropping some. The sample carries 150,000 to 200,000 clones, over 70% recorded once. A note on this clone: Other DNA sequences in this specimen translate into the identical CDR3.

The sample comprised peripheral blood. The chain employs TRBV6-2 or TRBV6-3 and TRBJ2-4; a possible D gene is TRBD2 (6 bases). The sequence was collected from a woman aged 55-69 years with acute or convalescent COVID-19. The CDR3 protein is CASSYGGLAKNIQYF. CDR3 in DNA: TGTGCCAGCAGTTACGGGGGGTTAGCCAAAAACATTCAGTACTTC.